Below, 10 T cell receptor beta chains from the same sample are listed, as sequenced in a study of PD-L1 blockade in urothelial cancer. The time point is: peripheral blood 6 weeks after treatment start. Profiling relied on immunoSEQ multiplex PCR, and the TCRdb table lists in-frame clones only, not all of them. Of about 120,000 clones listed, about 89% are singletons. The starting material was PBMCs, obtained around atezolizumab (anti-PD-L1) treatment. The receptors were gathered from a man aged 60 to 75 with urothelial cancer.

The V gene is TRBV27, the J gene TRBJ1-1; D is uncertain. The CDR3 sequence is 16 residues long. Trimming removed 5 bases at V and 0 bases at J, with 16 bases between. From germline, CDR1 is MNHEY and CDR2 SMNVEV (reference sequence). CDR3 in DNA: TGTGCCAGCAGTCGAAGGAGGGTGATCATGAACACTGAAGCTTTCTTT. Protein sequence: CASSRRRVIMNTEAFF.

The CDR3 sequence: CASSNTPQGTWTDTQYF. The CDR3 DNA sequence: TGTGCCAGCAGCAATACGCCTCAGGGGACGTGGACAGATACGCAGTATTTT. This chain uses TRBV4-2 with TRBJ2-3; maybe TRBD1 (6 bases). The CDR3 spans 17 residues. Germline V gene lookup returns CDR1 LGHNA and CDR2 YNFKEQ. Trimming took off 5 bases at V and 3 bases at J, with 21 bases between the two ends.

The chain carries TRBV28 and TRBJ2-5, with D possibly being TRBD2 (7 bases). Germline CDR1 reads MDHEN; CDR2 reads SYDVKM. Trimming cost V 7 bases and J 5 bases, with 14 bases left between them. This CDR3 is built from 13 residues. The CDR3 reads CASTSGGSETQYF. The CDR3 region has the DNA TGTGCCAGCACCTCGGGGGGCTCGGAGACCCAGTACTTC.

The V and J genes are TRBV7-8 and TRBJ2-5, with TRBD2 as a possible D gene (5 bases). Germline V gene data show CDR1 as SGHVS and CDR2 as FQNEAQ. The V and J ends lost 3 bases and 0 bases respectively, with 8 bases between them. CDR3 length equals 14 residues. CDR3 loop: CASSFTRDQETQYF. Written as DNA, the CDR3 is TGTGCCAGCAGCTTTACTAGGGACCAAGAGACCCAGTACTTC. Supplemented by reference TRBV7-8 and TRBJ2-5, the full variable domain reads GAGVSQSPRYKVAKRGQDVALRCDPISGHVSLFWYQQALGQGPEFLTYFQNEAQLDKSGLPSDRFFAERPEGSVSTLKIQRTQQEDSAVYLCASSFTRDQETQYFGPGTRLLVL.

J is TRBJ1-2 and V is TRBV5-6; TRBD1 matches at 11 bases. The CDR3 is made up of 15 amino acids. CDR1 is SGHDT, CDR2 YYEEEE, per germline. Germline trimming cut 4 bases from V and 8 bases from J; bases unmatched to any gene: 10. The CDR3 protein is CASSQRDRGTTGYTF. CDR3 nucleotides: TGTGCCAGCAGCCAGCGGGACAGGGGGACTACGGGCTACACCTTC.

This clone was found once. The J gene is TRBJ2-1, the V gene TRBV7-8; 9 nucleotides line up with TRBD2. The junction had 5 bases not matched to a gene; V was cut back by 5 bases and J by 0 bases. The CDR3 extends over 16 amino acids. CDR1 and CDR2 from the germline V gene are SGHVS and FQNEAQ. CDR3 DNA: TGTGCCAGCAGCACCCTAGCGGGGCCCTCCTACAATGAGCAGTTCTTC. Its translation: CASSTLAGPSYNEQFF.

This clone was observed once. The V call is TRBV7-6, the J call TRBJ2-7; TRBD1 matches 8 bases. Germline V CDR1 and CDR2: SGHVS, FNYEAQ. Losses at the gene ends were 5 bases for V and 3 bases for J; bases not matched to a gene: 6. The CDR3 extends over 14 amino acids. As DNA, the CDR3 is TGTGCCAGCAGCCCCAGGGGGCGGTACTACGAGCAGTACTTC. Translation: CASSPRGRYYEQYF.

The V call is TRBV5-1, the J call TRBJ2-7; 10 bases are shared with TRBD2. V shed 4 bases and J 5 bases; nucleotides not matched to a gene: 9. The CDR3 has 15 residues. The V gene's germline CDR1 is SGHRS and CDR2 YFSETQ. The CDR3 region has the DNA TGCGCCAGCAGCCCGGTTGGACTAGCGGTCCACGAGCAGTACTTC. Protein product: CASSPVGLAVHEQYF.

V and J are TRBV28 and TRBJ2-2, with TRBD1 matching over 9 bases. Germline values: CDR1 MDHEN, CDR2 SYDVKM. With 4 bases clipped from V and 3 bases from J, the junction kept 9 bases outside the gene matches. The CDR3 spans 17 residues. CDR3 sequence: CASSSAGQGRHTGELFF. The DNA for the CDR3 is TGTGCCAGCAGTTCCGCCGGACAGGGGCGTCACACCGGGGAGCTGTTTTTT.

The chain links TRBV5-4 to TRBJ2-3; TRBD2 is a possible D gene (6 bases). This CDR3 contains 14 residues. Germline CDR1 is SGHNT and CDR2 is YYREEE (reference sequence). Trimming removed 4 bases at V and 6 bases at J, with 15 bases between. CDR3 residues: CASSPEGRADTQYF. DNA for the CDR3: TGTGCCAGCAGCCCGGAGGGCAGGGCTGATACGCAGTATTTT.